Presented here are 21 T cell receptor beta chains from one specimen sequenced in a study of blood T cell repertoires in COVID-19. TCRdb's copy holds only in-frame clones and misses some; the assay was immunoSEQ multiplex PCR. Here the sample spans about 150,000 clones, 65% to 90% being singletons. Source material: peripheral blood. All receptors derive from a woman aged 55-69 years with COVID-19, enrolled during active disease.

The chain carries TRBV27 and TRBJ1-1; 10 nucleotides match TRBD1. V lost 8 bases, J lost 5 bases, and 5 bases stayed unmatched. The CDR3 spans 13 residues. Germline values: CDR1 MNHEY, CDR2 SMNVEV (reference sequence). The chain's CDR3 is CASSDRGRTEAFF. The CDR3, as DNA: TGTGCCAGCTCCGACAGGGGGCGGACTGAAGCTTTCTTT.

The V and J genes are TRBV24-1 and TRBJ1-1; D is uncertain. Germline CDR1 KGHDR, CDR2 SFDVKD. This CDR3 region has 14 residues. Trimming removed 3 bases from V and 1 base from J, with 8 bases in between. In nucleotides, the CDR3 is TGTGCCACCAGTGATAACAGCCCGAACACTGAAGCTTTCTTT. It translates to CATSDNSPNTEAFF.

The rearrangement links TRBV7-9 to TRBJ2-1, with 8 bases lining up with TRBD2. Unmatched junction bases numbered 13, after V lost 0 bases and J lost 9 bases. The CDR3 sequence is 17 residues long. Germline V gene data show CDR1 as SEHNR and CDR2 as FQNEAQ (reference sequence). DNA of the CDR3: TGTGCCAGCAGCTTAGCCAGACTAGCAGCGGGAGTACTTGAGCAGTTCTTC. Residues: CASSLARLAAGVLEQFF. The whole variable domain, remainder taken from reference TRBV7-9 and TRBJ2-1, is DTGVSQNPRHKITKRGQNVTFRCDPISEHNRLYWYRQTLGQGPEFLTYFQNEAQLEKSRLLSDRFSAERPKGSFSTLEIQRTEQGDSAMYLCASSLARLAAGVLEQFFGPGTRLTVL.

Sample share makes this clone medium-sized. The chain recombines TRBV29-1 with TRBJ1-1; 8 nucleotides match TRBD1. Germline lookup yields CDR1 SQVTM and CDR2 ANQGSEA. The CDR3 covers 14 residues. With V trimmed by 5 bases and J by 4 bases, 9 bases remained unmatched. The CDR3 protein is CSVQRDRTSTEAFF. For the CDR3, the DNA is TGCAGCGTTCAGCGGGACAGGACGTCCACTGAAGCTTTCTTT.

J is TRBJ2-3 and V is TRBV5-1, with D unresolved. Germline V lookup: CDR1 SGHRS, CDR2 YFSETQ. The V end was cut by 0 bases, the J end by 3 bases, with 8 bases between. CDR3 length equals 14 residues. This CDR3 reads CASSLASVTDTQYF. DNA for the CDR3: TGCGCCAGCAGCTTGGCCTCGGTAACAGATACGCAGTATTTT.

The rearrangement uses TRBV21-1 and TRBJ1-2; no DNA check was done on the table's D call, TRBD1. TRBV21-1 is a listed pseudogene. The CDR3 totals 15 residues. CDR3 sequence reads: CASSKAGSRGYGYTF. CDR3 nucleotide sequence: TGTGCCAGCAGCAAAGCTGGATCGAGGGGGTATGGCTACACCTTC.

To note about this clone: This may arise from a read error, as a much more abundant clone is one base away. This chain uses TRBV7-9 with TRBJ1-1; D is unresolved. V shed 0 bases and J shed 1 base, with 6 bases lying between them. Germline V gene data show CDR1 as SEHNR and CDR2 as FQNEAQ (reference sequence). This CDR3 comprises 14 residues. The CDR3 loop reads CASSLAAGNTEAFF. In DNA form, the CDR3 reads TGTGCCAGCAGCTTAGCGGCGGGGAACACTGAAGCTTTCTTT.

The chain joins TRBV5-5 to TRBJ2-1, with D tentatively TRBD1 (9 bases). The germline V gene has CDR1 SGHKS and CDR2 YYEKEE (reference sequence). Trimming stripped 0 bases from V and 7 bases from J, with 17 bases between. CDR3 size: 16 residues. This CDR3 reads CASSLVGTGTRNEQFF. Here the CDR3 DNA reads TGTGCCAGCAGCTTGGTCGGGACAGGGACTAGGAATGAGCAGTTCTTC.

The chain has TRBV4-2 and TRBJ1-2; D is possibly TRBD1 (5 bases). CDR1 and CDR2 from the germline V gene are LGHNA and YNFKEQ. This CDR3 has 17 residues. The V gene lost 0 bases and the J gene lost 0 bases, with 14 bases spanning the gap. CDR3 region: CASSQDASTAPNYGYTF. The DNA for the CDR3 is TGTGCCAGCAGCCAAGATGCGTCGACAGCTCCTAACTATGGCTACACCTTC.

This clone was seen more than once but under ten times. This rearrangement joins TRBV7-8 to TRBJ1-5; 8 bases map to TRBD1. Trimming at V came to 5 bases and at J to 7 bases, leaving 16 bases not matched to a gene. Germline V gene sequence: CDR1 SGHVS, CDR2 FQNEAQ. This CDR3 comprises 17 residues. CDR3 sequence (DNA): TGTGCCAGCAGCCCTGGCGAAGGACAGGGACGATTGCAGCCCCAGCATTTT. Residues: CASSPGEGQGRLQPQHF.

The V gene is TRBV7-2, the J gene TRBJ1-1, with D possibly being TRBD1 (6 bases). The germline gives CDR1 SGHTA, CDR2 FQGNSA. The V gene lost 5 bases and the J gene lost 1 base, with 14 bases spanning the gap. CDR3 length: 15 residues. The CDR3 sequence is CASSPQQGSNTEAFF. Here the CDR3 DNA reads TGTGCCAGCAGCCCTCAACAGGGCTCGAACACTGAAGCTTTCTTT.

V gene TRBV3-1 (or the pseudogene TRBV3-2) combines with J gene TRBJ1-3; no firm D call. V lost 4 bases and J 4 bases, leaving 5 bases between the germline ends. CDR3 length: 12 residues. Germline CDR1 reads LGHDT; CDR2 reads YNNKEL (reference sequence). The CDR3 DNA sequence: TGTGCCAGCAGCCTCAGGGGAAACACCATATATTTT. Translation gives CASSLRGNTIYF.

V and J are TRBV30 and TRBJ1-1, with D tentatively TRBD1 (5 bases). V was trimmed by 8 bases and J by 5 bases, leaving 12 bases between them. The CDR3 runs to 11 residues. Germline CDR1 is GTSNPN and CDR2 is SVGIG (reference sequence). In DNA, the CDR3 is TGTGCCGAGTCACGGGGGACTGAAGCTTTCTTT. This translates into CAESRGTEAFF.

This clone showed up just once. The chain recombines TRBV24-1 with TRBJ1-1; possibly TRBD1 for D (6 bases). Deletions cut 8 bases from V and 1 base from J, with 13 bases between. This CDR3 is built from 14 residues. The germline CDR1 and CDR2 sequences are KGHDR and SFDVKD. In DNA form, the CDR3 reads TGTGCCACCAAGGGAGAAGGGGGGAACACTGAAGCTTTCTTT. Amino acid sequence: CATKGEGGNTEAFF.

The chain combines TRBV5-4 with TRBJ2-1; 10 bases align to TRBD2. The trim removed 0 bases at V and 4 bases at J, leaving 1 base unmatched. The germline V gene has CDR1 SGHNT and CDR2 YYREEE (reference sequence). The length of the CDR3 is 15 residues. The CDR3 nucleotides are TGTGCCAGCAGCTTGGCTAGCGGGAGTTACAATGAGCAGTTCTTC. It encodes CASSLASGSYNEQFF.

This chain joins TRBV28 and TRBJ1-1; perhaps TRBD1 as D (5 bases). CDR1 and CDR2 (germline): MDHEN, SYDVKM. Trimming pared 3 bases from V and 2 bases from J, leaving 13 bases between. The CDR3 loop spans 15 amino acids. Written as DNA, the CDR3 is TGTGCCAGCAGTTTCCGAAGCCAGGGTAACACTGAAGCTTTCTTT. Its protein is CASSFRSQGNTEAFF.

The rearrangement uses TRBV6-5 and TRBJ2-2, with 8 bases fitting TRBD1. Per the germline V gene, CDR1 is MNHEY and CDR2 is SVGAGI. The CDR3 totals 15 residues. Trimming cost V 6 bases and J 5 bases; bases outside gene matches: 8. CDR3 coding DNA: TGTGCCAGCAGACGAGGACAGGGTCCGACCGGGGAGCTGTTTTTT. Translating gives CASRRGQGPTGELFF.

The chain links TRBV9 to TRBJ2-1; 8 bases agree with TRBD2. With V trimmed by 6 bases and J by 4 bases, 9 bases remained unmatched. This CDR3 has 15 amino acids. The germline V gene has CDR1 SGDLS and CDR2 YYNGEE. The CDR3 DNA reads TGTGCCAGCAATATGGGCGGGGGGACGTACAATGAGCAGTTCTTC. It yields the protein CASNMGGGTYNEQFF.

The rearrangement links TRBV3-1 (or the pseudogene TRBV3-2) to TRBJ1-3, with a weak D call TRBD1 (6 bases). The CDR3 is made up of 15 amino acids. CDR1 is LGHDT, CDR2 YNNKEL, per germline (reference sequence). The germline V and J ends were trimmed by 4 bases and 2 bases, with 12 bases remaining between them. Written as DNA, the CDR3 is TGTGCCAGCAGCCGAAACAGGGCGACTGGAAACACCATATATTTT. Its protein is CASSRNRATGNTIYF.

CDR3 residues: CATGTGRYEQYV. The CDR3, as DNA: TGTGCCACCGGGACAGGGAGATACGAGCAGTACGTC. The chain uses TRBV15 and TRBJ2-7; 9 bases match TRBD1. The CDR3 consists of 12 residues. Germline CDR1 reads LNHNV; CDR2 reads YYDKDF (reference sequence). J was trimmed by 4 bases and V by 8 bases; bases with no gene match: 3.

The chain couples TRBV5-4 to TRBJ1-2, with TRBD1 matching over 10 bases. The germline gives CDR1 SGHNT, CDR2 YYREEE (reference sequence). This CDR3 comprises 13 residues. J was trimmed by 4 bases and V by 5 bases; bases with no gene match: 2. The CDR3 DNA is TGTGCCAGCAGTCGGACAGGGGGCTATGGCTACACCTTC. This codes for CASSRTGGYGYTF. Variable domain in full (rest from reference TRBV5-4 and TRBJ1-2): ETGVTQSPTHLIKTRGQQVTLRCSSQSGHNTVSWYQQALGQGPQFIFQYYREEENGRGNFPPRFSGLQFPNYSSELNVNALELDDSALYLCASSRTGGYGYTFGSGTRLTVV.